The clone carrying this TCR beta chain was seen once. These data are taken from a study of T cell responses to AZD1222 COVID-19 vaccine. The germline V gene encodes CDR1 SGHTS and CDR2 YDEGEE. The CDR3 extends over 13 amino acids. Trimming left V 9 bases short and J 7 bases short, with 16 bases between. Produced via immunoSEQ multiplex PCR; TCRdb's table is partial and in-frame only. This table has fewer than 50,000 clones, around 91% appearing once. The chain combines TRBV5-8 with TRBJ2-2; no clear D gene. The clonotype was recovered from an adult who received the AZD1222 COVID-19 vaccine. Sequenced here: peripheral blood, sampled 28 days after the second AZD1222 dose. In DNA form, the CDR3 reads TGTGCCACAACTTCCATCCGCGTCGGGGAGCTGTTTTTT. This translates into CATTSIRVGELFF.